These 27 T cell receptor beta chains were all obtained from the same sample, sequenced in a study of CD8+CD57+ T cells in acquired aplastic anemia. Using genomic DNA as the template, TCR beta VDJ and CDR3 profiling was carried out. TCRdb reprocessed the reads with MiXCR, giving one entry per CDR3 protein. The table records 180,000 or so distinct CDR3 sequences, around half of them present only once. Sequencing involved patients with CD8+CD57+ cell expansion previously shown by flow cytometry. The material sequenced was sorted CD4+, CD8+, or CD8+CD57+ T cells (not recorded which) from PBMCs. The receptors derive from a human donor with aplastic anemia.

This clonotype was recorded at least ten times. This chain links TRBV20-1 with TRBJ2-5; 7 bases are a match to TRBD2. Germline-derived CDR1 and CDR2 are DFQATT and SNEGSKA (reference sequence). The V and J ends lost 6 bases and 4 bases, in that order; junction bases with no gene match: 2. CDR3 length: 11 residues. CDR3 bases: TGCAGTGCCGAGCGGGGAGAGACCCAGTACTTC. Translated, it gives CSAERGETQYF.

The gene calls are TRBV29-1 and TRBJ2-5; D unresolved. The length of the CDR3 is 11 residues. V was cut by 7 bases and J by 2 bases, with 8 bases left in between. CDR1 and CDR2 from the germline V gene are SQVTM and ANQGSEA. CDR3 DNA: TGCAGCGGGGGAACACAAGAGACCCAGTACTTC. It yields the protein CSGGTQETQYF.

In its sample, this clonotype was seen many times. The chain joins TRBV12-3 or TRBV12-4 to TRBJ2-2, with D tentatively TRBD1 (6 bases). The CDR3 has 16 residues. Trimming took off 0 bases at V and 7 bases at J, with 15 bases between the two ends. CDR3 residues: CASSLAKRGTGGELFF. The CDR3 nucleotides are TGTGCCAGCAGTTTAGCGAAAAGGGGGACCGGCGGGGAGCTGTTTTTT.

To note about this clonotype: One end of the junction is discordant with germline, which a read error may explain. The chain carries TRBV19 and TRBJ2-5; TRBD1 might be the D (6 bases). The CDR3 is made up of 16 amino acids. Germline loops: CDR1 LNHDA, CDR2 SQIVND (reference sequence). Here the CDR3 reads CASSIVLRTVQETRYF. DNA of the CDR3: TGTGCCAGTAGTATAGTTCTCAGGACAGTACAAGAGACCCGGTACTTC.

The V gene is TRBV29-1, the J gene TRBJ2-3; either TRBD1 or TRBD2 may supply D (7 bases each). Looked up from germline, CDR1 is SQVTM and CDR2 is ANQGSEA. The CDR3 length is 14 residues. V was trimmed by 4 bases and J by 3 bases, leaving 14 bases between them. The CDR3 here is CSVVWEGATDTQYF. Written as DNA, the CDR3 is TGCAGCGTTGTTTGGGAGGGGGCAACAGATACGCAGTATTTT.

The chain carries TRBV19 and TRBJ2-7; TRBD1 matches at 9 bases. The CDR3 is made up of 16 amino acids. V lost 4 bases, J lost 1 base, and 8 bases stayed unmatched. Germline CDR1 reads LNHDA; CDR2 reads SQIVND (reference sequence). CDR3 DNA: TGTGCCAGTAGTAGAATGCCGGGACAGGGTTCCTACGAGCAGTACTTC. Amino acid sequence: CASSRMPGQGSYEQYF.

The chain joins TRBV2 to TRBJ1-5, with D possibly matching TRBD1 (6 bases). The germline V and J ends were trimmed by 7 bases and 8 bases, with 18 bases remaining between them. The CDR3 has 14 amino acids. Germline loops: CDR1 SNHLY, CDR2 FYNNEI. The CDR3 sequence: CASNGGTLLEPQHF. Written as DNA, the CDR3 is TGTGCCAGCAACGGAGGGACACTACTGGAGCCCCAGCATTTT.

This clonotype was detected ten times or more. This chain connects TRBV6-1 to TRBJ1-4; a possible D gene is TRBD1 (6 bases). V was clipped by 7 bases and J by 10 bases, with 22 bases between them. CDR1 and CDR2 from the germline V gene are MNHNS and SASEGT. CDR3 length: 15 amino acids. CDR3 loop: CASTNGWGASGKLFF. CDR3 bases: TGTGCCAGCACCAATGGGTGGGGGGCTTCAGGAAAACTGTTTTTT.

This clonotype was observed a few times. This sequence joins TRBV19 and TRBJ2-6; no firm D call. This CDR3 is 15 amino acids long. Germline V lookup: CDR1 LNHDA, CDR2 SQIVND (reference sequence). V gave up 2 bases and J gave up 0 bases, with 5 bases separating them. CDR3 in amino acids: CASSIMISGANVLTF. The CDR3 region has the DNA TGTGCCAGTAGTATAATGATCTCTGGGGCCAACGTCCTGACTTTC.

Of note for this clonotype: A much larger clone differs by one base, so this may be a read error. This sequence joins TRBV9 and TRBJ1-1, with TRBD1 matching over 7 bases. The CDR3 is 15 residues long. Germline V gene sequence: CDR1 SGDLS, CDR2 YYNGEE. After removal of 4 bases from V and 1 base from J, the junction contained 7 bases not matched to a gene. As DNA, the CDR3 is TGTGCCAGCAGCAACCTCGACAGGGCGAACACTGAAGCTTTCTTT. This codes for CASSNLDRANTEAFF.

Points on this clonotype: A much larger clone is a single base away; this may be a read error. The rearrangement uses TRBV11-2 and TRBJ1-1; weak D call: TRBD1 (5 bases). Germline V lookup: CDR1 SGHAT, CDR2 FQNNGV. This CDR3 contains 17 residues. The CDR3: CGSSLDPDGAQGTEAFF. For the CDR3, the DNA is TGTGGCAGCAGCTTAGATCCGGATGGGGCGCAGGGAACTGAAGCTTTCTTT.

This sequence joins TRBV20-1 and TRBJ2-7, with 16 bases matching TRBD2. This CDR3 contains 15 residues. V was pared by 6 bases and J by 5 bases, with 7 bases of the junction left unmatched. The germline V gene encodes CDR1 DFQATT and CDR2 SNEGSKA (reference sequence). In DNA form, the CDR3 reads TGCAGTGCCCTGGGACTAGCGGGAGGGTCCCACGAGCAGTACTTC. This gives the protein CSALGLAGGSHEQYF.

As regards this clonotype: A much larger clone differs by one base, so this may be a read error. The chain couples TRBV6-1 to TRBJ1-2, with a weak D call TRBD1 (6 bases). CDR3 size: 13 residues. The germline CDR1 and CDR2 sequences are MNHNS and SASEGT. CDR3 DNA: TGTGCCAGCAGTCCAGGGGAGTACTATGGCTACGCCTTC. Its protein is CASSPGEYYGYAF.

Ten or more counts support this clonotype. The J gene is TRBJ1-3, the V gene TRBV6-1; 10 bases align to TRBD1. CDR1 is MNHNS and CDR2 is SASEGT in the germline V gene. The CDR3 loop spans 16 amino acids. Trimming cost V 6 bases and J 0 bases; bases outside gene matches: 5. The CDR3 region has the DNA TGTGCCAGCAGAAAGGACAGGGGGACCTCTGGAAACACCATATATTTT. This translates into CASRKDRGTSGNTIYF.

This chain links TRBV20-1 with TRBJ2-1, with D uncertain. The CDR3 length is 16 residues. CDR1 DFQATT and CDR2 SNEGSKA come from the germline V gene (reference sequence). Trimming pared 1 base from V and 2 bases from J, leaving 15 bases between. CDR3 in DNA: TGCAGTGCTAGAGGCGTGCAAGCGAGAGCCTACAATGAGCAGTTCTTC. Its translation: CSARGVQARAYNEQFF.

This clonotype appeared many times. The gene calls are TRBV19 and TRBJ2-7; tentatively, D is TRBD1 (5 bases). Germline CDR1 is LNHDA and CDR2 is SQIVND (reference sequence). Between the trimmed V and J ends, which lost 3 bases and 3 bases, there was a span of 18 bases. The CDR3 totals 16 residues. The CDR3 region is CASSILSQGGLYEQYF. The CDR3, as DNA: TGTGCCAGTAGTATTCTCAGCCAGGGTGGTCTCTACGAGCAGTACTTC.

CDR3 in DNA: TGTGCCAGACAACAGGGACTAATGAACACTGAAGCTTTCTTT. Translating it yields CARQQGLMNTEAFF. The rearrangement links TRBV2 to TRBJ1-1, with D possibly TRBD1 on 6 matching bases. This CDR3 contains 14 residues. Trimming took off 9 bases at V and 0 bases at J, with 14 bases between the two ends. Looked up from germline, CDR1 is SNHLY and CDR2 is FYNNEI.

The chain combines TRBV7-9 with TRBJ2-3; D gene uncertain. The germline V gene has CDR1 SEHNR and CDR2 FQNEAQ (reference sequence). CDR3 length equals 12 residues. Trimming stripped 4 bases from V and 9 bases from J, with 11 bases between. The CDR3 bases are TGTGCCAGCAGCTCCCCCCCTGGCACGCAGTATTTT. As protein: CASSSPPGTQYF.

The chain is built from TRBV10-2 and TRBJ2-7; TRBD2 aligns across 8 bases. This CDR3 is built from 14 residues. Germline lookup yields CDR1 WSHSY and CDR2 SAAADI. The V gene end was trimmed by 4 bases and the J gene end by 5 bases; junction bases not matched to a gene: 7. CDR3 coding DNA: TGCGCCAGCAGTGTTGTAGCCGGGGGGGACGAGCAGTACTTC. Its translation: CASSVVAGGDEQYF.

At least ten counts were recorded for this clonotype. The V call is TRBV5-4, the J call TRBJ2-2, with TRBD2 as a possible D gene (5 bases). Per germline, CDR1 SGHNT and CDR2 YYREEE (reference sequence). CDR3 length equals 14 residues. With 3 bases removed from V and 6 bases from J, the gap between germline ends came to 12 bases. CDR3 sequence reads: CASSSGVMAGELFF. CDR3 DNA sequence: TGTGCCAGCAGCTCCGGGGTGATGGCCGGGGAGCTGTTTTTT.

The V call is TRBV2, the J call TRBJ2-1; 8 bases are shared with TRBD2. Unmatched junction bases numbered 7, after V lost 9 bases and J lost 3 bases. From germline, CDR1 is SNHLY and CDR2 FYNNEI. The CDR3 is 14 amino acids. The CDR3 is CARPTSGGYNEQFF. The CDR3, as DNA: TGTGCCAGGCCTACTAGCGGAGGCTACAATGAGCAGTTCTTC.

The V gene is TRBV29-1, the J gene TRBJ2-7; tentatively, D is TRBD2 (5 bases). Per germline, CDR1 SQVTM and CDR2 ANQGSEA. V was clipped by 3 bases and J by 0 bases, with 9 bases between them. The CDR3 extends over 13 amino acids. The CDR3 region has the DNA TGCAGCGTTGATGTGGGGAGCTCCTACGAGCAGTACTTC. Encoded protein: CSVDVGSSYEQYF.

This sequence joins TRBV15 and TRBJ1-1; 8 bases agree with TRBD1. Germline V gives CDR1 LNHNV, CDR2 YYDKDF (reference sequence). V trimming: 3 bases; J trimming: 6 bases; junction bases outside the gene matches: 9. The CDR3 has 15 residues. The CDR3 DNA reads TGTGCCACCAGCAGGGACAGGGTTTCATTGGCTGAAGCTTTCTTT. It codes for CATSRDRVSLAEAFF.

The sample holds many counts of this clonotype. The J gene is TRBJ2-7, the V gene TRBV7-2, with 9 bases identical to TRBD2. The CDR3 totals 14 residues. The V gene's germline CDR1 is SGHTA and CDR2 FQGNSA. V lost 1 base and J lost 4; bases outside the gene matches: 2. This chain's CDR3 is CASSLVLAGYEQYF. CDR3 DNA: TGTGCCAGCAGCTTAGTTCTAGCGGGATACGAGCAGTACTTC.

In this sample, this clonotype turned up a few times. The chain employs TRBV6-1 and TRBJ1-2; 7 bases fit TRBD1. The CDR3 extends over 15 amino acids. Germline V gene sequence: CDR1 MNHNS, CDR2 SASEGT. The trim removed 1 base at V and 4 bases at J, leaving 6 bases unmatched. The CDR3 nucleotides read TGTGCCAGCAGTGAAGTGAGGGGGCGCAGCTATGGCTACACCTTC. Its protein product is CASSEVRGRSYGYTF.

J is TRBJ2-7 and V is TRBV20-1, with a tentative D call TRBD1 (5 bases). Trimming shortened V by 2 bases and J by 6 bases, and 20 bases separated the two germline ends. This CDR3 comprises 15 residues. CDR1 is DFQATT and CDR2 is SNEGSKA in the germline V gene (reference sequence). The CDR3 DNA reads as TGCAGTGCTAGATCACAGAGACCAGGGTCTCGCGAGCAGTACTTC. Amino acid sequence: CSARSQRPGSREQYF.

J is TRBJ2-7 and V is TRBV4-1; TRBD2 aligns across 12 bases. The CDR3 is 14 residues long. J gave up 6 bases and V 5 bases, and 5 bases lay outside the gene matches. Looked up from germline, CDR1 is MGHRA and CDR2 is YSYEKL. The DNA for the CDR3 is TGCGCCAGCAGCACGACTAGCGGGAGTTCCGAGCAGTACTTC. Protein product: CASSTTSGSSEQYF.